This record covers a single T cell receptor beta chain. The sample belongs to a study of OX40 agonist ivuxolimab in advanced cancers. J was trimmed by 8 bases and V by 2 bases; bases with no gene match: 6. Germline CDR1 SEHNR, CDR2 FQNEAQ (reference sequence). The length of the CDR3 is 15 residues. TCRdb keeps only in-frame clones here, not all; method: immunoSEQ multiplex PCR. The data show some 30,000 clones, 80% to 90% seen once. The J gene is TRBJ1-5, the V gene TRBV7-9; 10 bases agree with TRBD1. The clonotype comes from an adult with an advanced solid tumor such as melanoma, head and neck, liver or kidney cancer. Here the sequenced sample was CD4+ or CD8+ T cells sorted from blood, taken in a trial of the OX40 agonist ivuxolimab. CDR3 nucleotides: TGTGCCAGCAGCTTAACGGGACAGGGGCCAGAGCCCCAGCATTTT. Translated: CASSLTGQGPEPQHF.